The next 7 T cell receptor beta chains were all read from a single sample in a study of cytomegalovirus exposure and HLA in healthy donors. Researchers ran the PCR with 60 Vbeta and 13 Jbeta primers. Profiling relied on immunoSEQ multiplex PCR, and the TCRdb table lists in-frame clones only, not all of them. Of 150,000 to 200,000 clones listed, about 75% are singletons. Sequences were obtained from PBMCs. These TCRs come from a woman aged 45-65 years in good health and CMV-seropositive.

The chain links TRBV6-1 to TRBJ1-4, with D possibly being TRBD1 (6 bases). Germline assignment: CDR1 MNHNS and CDR2 SASEGT. The CDR3 runs to 16 residues. The germline V and J ends were trimmed by 4 bases and 4 bases, with 16 bases remaining between them. The CDR3 coding sequence is TGTGCCAGCAGTGTATCCGCCTGGACAGATAATGAAAAACTGTTTTTT. Protein: CASSVSAWTDNEKLFF.

In its sample, this clone was seen once. The gene calls are TRBV11-2 and TRBJ1-1; TRBD1 matches at 7 bases. The CDR3 is made up of 12 amino acids. V shed 6 bases, J shed 11 bases, and the junction held 9 bases outside the gene matches. CDR1 and CDR2 from the germline V gene are SGHAT and FQNNGV. CDR3 region: CASSPGGGGAFF. The CDR3 coding sequence is TGTGCCAGCAGTCCAGGGGGTGGGGGGGCTTTCTTT.

The chain carries TRBV2 and TRBJ1-2, with 7 bases that match TRBD1. This CDR3 comprises 14 residues. The germline V gene has CDR1 SNHLY and CDR2 FYNNEI. Trimming at V came to 2 bases and at J to 9 bases, leaving 9 bases not matched to a gene. CDR3 nucleotides: TGTGCCAGCAGTGAAACAGGGGTTGCGCTTAGCTACACCTTC. Translating it yields CASSETGVALSYTF.

For this clone: Sequence at one end of the junction differs from germline and may be a read error. This sequence joins TRBV7-2 and TRBJ1-3, with D maybe TRBD1 (6 bases). The CDR3 spans 16 residues. Germline V lookup: CDR1 SGHTA, CDR2 FQGNSA. CDR3 sequence: CASSLAQGTSGDTIYF. The CDR3 DNA reads TGTGCCAGCAGCTTGGCACAGGGAACTTCTGGAGACACCATATATTTT.

The J gene is TRBJ1-2, the V gene TRBV14; a possible D gene is TRBD1 (6 bases). Germline loops: CDR1 SGHDN, CDR2 FVKESK. Trimming shortened V by 4 bases and J by 6 bases, and 18 bases separated the two germline ends. The CDR3 consists of 15 residues. The CDR3 sequence is CASSLQSWGPHGYTF. CDR3 DNA: TGTGCCAGCAGCCTGCAGTCATGGGGGCCCCATGGCTACACCTTC.

The chain recombines TRBV7-2 with TRBJ2-5; 10 nucleotides align to TRBD2. Germline loops: CDR1 SGHTA, CDR2 FQGNSA. The CDR3 is made up of 15 amino acids. J was trimmed by 1 base and V by 5 bases; bases with no gene match: 4. CDR3 DNA: TGTGCCAGCAGCCCTCGGACTAGCGGCCAAGAGACCCAGTACTTC. Its translation is CASSPRTSGQETQYF.

This chain uses TRBV5-1 with TRBJ2-3; TRBD2 agrees at 7 bases. CDR1 is SGHRS, CDR2 YFSETQ, per germline. The junction had 9 bases not matched to a gene; V was cut back by 5 bases and J by 6 bases. The CDR3 is 14 amino acids. This CDR3 is CASSQDGGMDTQYF. In DNA, the CDR3 is TGCGCCAGCAGTCAGGACGGGGGGATGGATACGCAGTATTTT.